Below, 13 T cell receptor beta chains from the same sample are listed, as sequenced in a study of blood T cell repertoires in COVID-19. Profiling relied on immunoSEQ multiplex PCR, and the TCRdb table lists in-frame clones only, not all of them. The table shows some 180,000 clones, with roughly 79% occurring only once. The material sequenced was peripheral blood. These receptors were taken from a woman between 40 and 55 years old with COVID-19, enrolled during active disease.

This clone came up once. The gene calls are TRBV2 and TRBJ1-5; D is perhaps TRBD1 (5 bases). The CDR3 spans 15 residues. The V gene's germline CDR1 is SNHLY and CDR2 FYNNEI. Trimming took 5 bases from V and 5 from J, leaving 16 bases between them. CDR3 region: CASSSTGGLYQPQHF. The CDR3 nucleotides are TGTGCCAGCAGTTCTACAGGCGGTCTTTATCAGCCCCAGCATTTT.

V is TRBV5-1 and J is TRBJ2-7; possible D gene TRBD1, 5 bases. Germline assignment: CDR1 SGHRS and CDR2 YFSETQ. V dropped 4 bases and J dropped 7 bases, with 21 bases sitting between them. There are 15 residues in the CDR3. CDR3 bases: TGCGCCAGCAGCGGGGTTTCTACCGGCAAGGGGGAGCAGTACTTC. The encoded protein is CASSGVSTGKGEQYF.

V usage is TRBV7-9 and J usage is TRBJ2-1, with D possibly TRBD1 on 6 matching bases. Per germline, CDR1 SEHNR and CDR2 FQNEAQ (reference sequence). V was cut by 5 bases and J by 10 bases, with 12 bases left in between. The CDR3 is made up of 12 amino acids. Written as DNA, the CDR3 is TGTGCCAGCAGCCCCTCAGGGGAAGAGCAGTTCTTC. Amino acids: CASSPSGEEQFF.

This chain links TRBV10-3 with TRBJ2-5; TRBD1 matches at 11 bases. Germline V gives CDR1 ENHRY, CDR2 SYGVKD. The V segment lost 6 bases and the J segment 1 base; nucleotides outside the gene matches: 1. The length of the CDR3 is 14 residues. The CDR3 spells CAIRGTGGQETQYF. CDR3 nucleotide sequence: TGTGCCATCAGGGGGACAGGGGGCCAAGAGACCCAGTACTTC.

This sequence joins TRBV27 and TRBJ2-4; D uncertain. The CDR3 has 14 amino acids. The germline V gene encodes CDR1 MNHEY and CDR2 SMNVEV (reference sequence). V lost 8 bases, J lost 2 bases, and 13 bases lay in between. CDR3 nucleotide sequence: TGTGCCAGCGCCCCAGTTAGCTCCAAAAACATTCAGTACTTC. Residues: CASAPVSSKNIQYF.

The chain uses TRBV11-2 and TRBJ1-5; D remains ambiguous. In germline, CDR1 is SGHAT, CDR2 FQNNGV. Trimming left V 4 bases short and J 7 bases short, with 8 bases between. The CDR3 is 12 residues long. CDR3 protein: CASSWPGQPQHF. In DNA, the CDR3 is TGTGCCAGCAGCTGGCCGGGACAGCCCCAGCATTTT.

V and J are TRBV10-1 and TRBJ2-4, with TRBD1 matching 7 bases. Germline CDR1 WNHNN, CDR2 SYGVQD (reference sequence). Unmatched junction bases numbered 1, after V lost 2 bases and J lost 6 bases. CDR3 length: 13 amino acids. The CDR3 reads CASSEPGGNIQYF. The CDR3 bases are TGCGCCAGCAGTGAGCCAGGGGGAAACATTCAGTACTTC.

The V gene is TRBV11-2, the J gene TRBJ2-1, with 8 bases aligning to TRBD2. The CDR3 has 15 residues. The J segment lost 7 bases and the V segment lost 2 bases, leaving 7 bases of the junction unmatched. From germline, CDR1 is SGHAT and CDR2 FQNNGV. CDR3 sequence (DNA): TGTGCCAGCAGCTTATACAGCGGGGGATTGAATGAGCAGTTCTTC. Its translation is CASSLYSGGLNEQFF.

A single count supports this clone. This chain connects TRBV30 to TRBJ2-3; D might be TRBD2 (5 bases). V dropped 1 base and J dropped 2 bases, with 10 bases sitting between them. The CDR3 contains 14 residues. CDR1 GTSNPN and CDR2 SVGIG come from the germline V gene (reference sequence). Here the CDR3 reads CAWSGERSTDTQYF. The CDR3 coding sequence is TGTGCCTGGAGTGGGGAGCGATCCACAGATACGCAGTATTTT.

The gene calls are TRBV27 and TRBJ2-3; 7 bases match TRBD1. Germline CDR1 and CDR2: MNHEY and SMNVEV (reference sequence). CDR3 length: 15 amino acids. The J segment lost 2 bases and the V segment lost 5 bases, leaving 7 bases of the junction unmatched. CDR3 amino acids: CASSVVKGATDTQYF. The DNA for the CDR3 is TGTGCCAGCAGTGTAGTAAAGGGGGCCACAGATACGCAGTATTTT.

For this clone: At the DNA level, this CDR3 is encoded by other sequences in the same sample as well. DNA of the CDR3: TGTGCCAGCAGCTTAGCCCCTCTGATCCCGGGCACTGAAGCTTTCTTT. This sequence encodes CASSLAPLIPGTEAFF. This chain links TRBV7-6 with TRBJ1-1; D is undetermined. This CDR3 contains 16 residues. Trimming pared 0 bases from V and 4 bases from J, leaving 15 bases between. Germline V gene lookup returns CDR1 SGHVS and CDR2 FNYEAQ.

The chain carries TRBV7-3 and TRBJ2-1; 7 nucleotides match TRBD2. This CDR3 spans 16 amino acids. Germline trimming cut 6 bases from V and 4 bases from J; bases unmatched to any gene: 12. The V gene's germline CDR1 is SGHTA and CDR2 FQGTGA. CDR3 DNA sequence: TGTGCCAGCAGTCCCGGGGGGACTAACCTTTACAATGAGCAGTTCTTC. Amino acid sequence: CASSPGGTNLYNEQFF. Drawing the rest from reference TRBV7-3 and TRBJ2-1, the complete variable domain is GAGVSQTPSNKVTEKGKYVELRCDPISGHTALYWYRQSLGQGPEFLIYFQGTGAADDSGLPNDRFFAVRPEGSVSTLKIQRTERGDSAVYLCASSPGGTNLYNEQFFGPGTRLTVL.

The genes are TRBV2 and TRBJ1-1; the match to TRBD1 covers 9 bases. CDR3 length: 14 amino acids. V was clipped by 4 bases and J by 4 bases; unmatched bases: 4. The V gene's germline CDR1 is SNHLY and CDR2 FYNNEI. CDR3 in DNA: TGTGCCAGCAGTGGATACAGGGGGCCCACTGAAGCTTTCTTT. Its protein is CASSGYRGPTEAFF.